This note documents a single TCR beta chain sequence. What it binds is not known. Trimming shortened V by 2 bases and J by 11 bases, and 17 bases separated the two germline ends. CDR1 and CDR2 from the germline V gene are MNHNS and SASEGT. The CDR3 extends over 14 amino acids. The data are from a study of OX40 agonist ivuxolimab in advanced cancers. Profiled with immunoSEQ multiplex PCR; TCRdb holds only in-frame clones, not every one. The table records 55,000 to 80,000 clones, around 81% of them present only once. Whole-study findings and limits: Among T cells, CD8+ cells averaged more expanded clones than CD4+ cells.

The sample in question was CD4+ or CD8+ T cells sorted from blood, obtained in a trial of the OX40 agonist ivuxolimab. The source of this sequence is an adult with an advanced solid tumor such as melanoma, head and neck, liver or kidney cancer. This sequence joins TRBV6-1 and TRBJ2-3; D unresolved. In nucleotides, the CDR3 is TGTGCCAGCAGTGAACTGTCGGGCCAAATGGGGCAGTATTTT. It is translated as CASSELSGQMGQYF.